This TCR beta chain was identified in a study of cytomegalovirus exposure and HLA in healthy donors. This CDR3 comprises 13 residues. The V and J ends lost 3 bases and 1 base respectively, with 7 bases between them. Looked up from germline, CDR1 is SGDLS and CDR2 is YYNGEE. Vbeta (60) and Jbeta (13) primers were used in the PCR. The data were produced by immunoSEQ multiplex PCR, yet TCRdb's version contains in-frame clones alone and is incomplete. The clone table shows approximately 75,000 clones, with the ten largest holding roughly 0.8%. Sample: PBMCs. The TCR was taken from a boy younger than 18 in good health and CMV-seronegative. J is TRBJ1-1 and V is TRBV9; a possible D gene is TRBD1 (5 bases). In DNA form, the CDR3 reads TGTGCCAGCAGCGCGGACACGAACACTGAAGCTTTCTTT. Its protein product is CASSADTNTEAFF.